The sequence of this T cell receptor beta chain was determined in a study of low-dose radiotherapy and immunotherapy resistance in tumors. About the study: Intravenous ipilimumab 1 mg/kg every six weeks was given with nivolumab 240 mg every two weeks. Aspirin 300 mg, taken orally and daily, was given to patients for four cycles from cycle 1 day 1.

Alpha and beta chains were covered, as first-strand cDNA relied on TRAV- and TRBV-specific primers. The PCR that amplified TCRs ran for about 20 cycles, relying on a constant-region primer and a V-primer adapter. In vitro transcription amplified isolated mRNA. Each CDR3 protein gets one entry after TCRdb re-called the reads with MiXCR. The table lists about 60,000 distinct CDR3 sequences, about 23% of them singletons. This clonotype was counted only a few times. Time point indicated: after trial treatment. This sample's treatment: LDRT plus nivolumab, ipilimumab, low-dose cyclophosphamide and aspirin (RACIN trial). CDR1 is SGHTA and CDR2 is FQGTGA in the germline V gene. Trimming took 0 bases from V and 0 from J; bases not matched to a gene: 8. The length of the CDR3 is 20 residues.

The source of this sequence is a male donor with prostate cancer. Sequenced here: PBMCs, sampled after low-dose radiotherapy plus immunotherapy. The chain employs TRBV7-3 and TRBJ2-1; TRBD2 aligns across 13 bases. CDR3: CASSLTTGTSGTSSYNEQFF. The CDR3 DNA follows: TGTGCCAGCAGCTTAACCACGGGGACTAGCGGGACCAGCTCCTACAATGAGCAGTTCTTC. The entire variable domain, with the rest obtained from reference TRBV7-3 and TRBJ2-1, is as follows: GAGVSQTPSNKVTEKGKYVELRCDPISGHTALYWYRQSLGQGPEFLIYFQGTGAADDSGLPNDRFFAVRPEGSVSTLKIQRTERGDSAVYLCASSLTTGTSGTSSYNEQFFGPGTRLTVL.